These 15 T cell receptor beta chains were sequenced from one sample in a study of shared clonotypes between healthy human individuals. TCRdb's table, derived via immunoSEQ multiplex PCR, lists solely in-frame clones and lacks some. The sample consists of roughly 2.1 million clones, roughly 91% of them appearing once. CD8 cells classed as naive were CD45RO-negative and positively selected for CCR7, excluding terminally differentiated effector memory CD45RA+ cells. The specimen sequenced was naive CD8+ T cells from PBMCs. These receptors originate from a man between 18 and 35 years old in good health. Some clones in this sample may be carry-over from other donors' samples.

The V call is TRBV19, the J call TRBJ1-1, with D uncertain. CDR1 is LNHDA, CDR2 SQIVND, per germline (reference sequence). The CDR3 is 15 residues long. Trimming took off 7 bases at V and 3 bases at J, with 18 bases between the two ends. CDR3 DNA: TGTGCCAGTACACGTAGGAGAAGGGCTGACACTGAAGCTTTCTTT. Residues: CASTRRRRADTEAFF. The entire variable domain, with the rest obtained from reference TRBV19 and TRBJ1-1, is as follows: DGGITQSPKYLFRKEGQNVTLSCEQNLNHDAMYWYRQDPGQGLRLIYYSQIVNDFQKGDIAEGYSVSREKKESFPLTVTSAQKNPTAFYLCASTRRRRADTEAFFGQGTRLTVV.

Turning to this clone: This specimen includes other DNA sequences encoding the same CDR3. The chain carries TRBV27 and TRBJ2-1, with D unclear. The germline V gene encodes CDR1 MNHEY and CDR2 SMNVEV (reference sequence). With 0 bases removed from V and 6 bases from J, the gap between germline ends came to 6 bases. CDR3 length: 13 amino acids. The CDR3 DNA reads as TGTGCCAGCAGTTTATCCCCTCGCAATGAGCAGTTCTTC. This sequence encodes CASSLSPRNEQFF.

This chain links TRBV19 with TRBJ2-7; 7 bases are shared with TRBD1. V shed 5 bases and J 6 bases; nucleotides not matched to a gene: 10. Germline CDR1 LNHDA, CDR2 SQIVND (reference sequence). The CDR3 is 14 residues long. CDR3 sequence: CASSAGTALSEQYF. The CDR3 DNA follows: TGTGCCAGTAGTGCCGGGACAGCTCTCTCCGAGCAGTACTTC.

The V call is TRBV28, the J call TRBJ2-5, with TRBD2 matching over 11 bases. Germline values: CDR1 MDHEN, CDR2 SYDVKM. V lost 4 bases to trimming and J lost 1 base; unmatched junction nucleotides: 5. The CDR3 length is 16 residues. The CDR3 DNA reads as TGTGCCAGCAGTTACCAACTAGCGGGAGTCCAAGAGACCCAGTACTTC. Translating gives CASSYQLAGVQETQYF. Full variable domain (outside the CDR3, taken from reference TRBV28 and TRBJ2-5): DVKVTQSSRYLVKRTGEKVFLECVQDMDHENMFWYRQDPGLGLRLIYFSYDVKMKEKGDIPEGYSVSREKKERFSLILESASTNQTSMYLCASSYQLAGVQETQYFGPGTRLLVL.

The chain uses TRBV5-1 and TRBJ1-1; perhaps TRBD1 as D (6 bases). The CDR3 runs to 15 residues. The germline V gene encodes CDR1 SGHRS and CDR2 YFSETQ. The V end was cut by 4 bases, the J end by 0 bases, with 13 bases between. CDR3 sequence reads: CASSITGPLNTEAFF. CDR3 nucleotide sequence: TGCGCCAGCAGCATCACAGGGCCCTTGAACACTGAAGCTTTCTTT.

Notes on this clone: Other DNA sequences from this sample encode an identical CDR3 as well. The V gene is TRBV6-5, the J gene TRBJ2-3, with D possibly TRBD1 on 6 matching bases. The V and J ends lost 2 bases and 4 bases respectively, with 10 bases between them. The CDR3 loop spans 14 amino acids. Germline CDR1 reads MNHEY; CDR2 reads SVGAGI. Written as DNA, the CDR3 is TGTGCCAGCAGTTACGGGACAAGGGCAGATACGCAGTATTTT. It encodes CASSYGTRADTQYF.

V gene TRBV4-1 combines with J gene TRBJ1-2; unclear D gene. CDR1 is MGHRA, CDR2 YSYEKL, per germline. Trimming took off 1 base at V and 3 bases at J, with 9 bases between the two ends. The CDR3 has 14 residues. The CDR3 sequence: CASSQGYRHYGYTF. The CDR3 DNA follows: TGCGCCAGCAGCCAAGGCTACCGGCACTATGGCTACACCTTC.

The chain combines TRBV19 with TRBJ2-7, with D perhaps TRBD1 (6 bases). Germline lookup yields CDR1 LNHDA and CDR2 SQIVND (reference sequence). V was trimmed by 1 base and J by 5 bases, leaving 15 bases between them. The CDR3 consists of 15 residues. CDR3 sequence: CASSIVGAGVDEQYF. The DNA of the CDR3 is TGTGCCAGTAGTATAGTTGGGGCAGGGGTTGACGAGCAGTACTTC. The variable domain in full, with the rest retrieved from reference TRBV19 and TRBJ2-7, is DGGITQSPKYLFRKEGQNVTLSCEQNLNHDAMYWYRQDPGQGLRLIYYSQIVNDFQKGDIAEGYSVSREKKESFPLTVTSAQKNPTAFYLCASSIVGAGVDEQYFGPGTRLTVT.

V and J are TRBV19 and TRBJ1-5; D is unresolved. Germline CDR1 is LNHDA and CDR2 is SQIVND (reference sequence). With 2 bases removed from V and 5 bases from J, the gap between germline ends came to 19 bases. The CDR3 runs 17 residues. CDR3: CASSIPGSYLWDQPQHF. The CDR3 DNA follows: TGTGCCAGTAGTATACCGGGCAGTTATTTATGGGATCAGCCCCAGCATTTT.

The chain uses TRBV5-1 and TRBJ2-1, with D possibly matching TRBD1 (5 bases). This CDR3 is built from 15 residues. The V and J ends lost 0 bases and 8 bases respectively, with 15 bases between them. Germline CDR1 is SGHRS and CDR2 is YFSETQ. The CDR3 nucleotides read TGCGCCAGCAGCTTGGGGGTCTTTATAGGGGATGAGCAGTTCTTC. Amino acids: CASSLGVFIGDEQFF.

This clone came up a few times. V usage is TRBV14 and J usage is TRBJ1-1; TRBD1 aligns across 7 bases. The V segment lost 3 bases and the J segment 7 bases; nucleotides outside the gene matches: 11. CDR3 length equals 15 residues. Germline V gives CDR1 SGHDN, CDR2 FVKESK. As DNA, the CDR3 is TGTGCCAGCAGCCAGGAGATTCACCGGGACAGTGAAGCTTTCTTT. Its protein product is CASSQEIHRDSEAFF.

This chain links TRBV9 with TRBJ2-7; TRBD2 matches at 9 bases. The junction had 6 bases not matched to a gene; V was cut back by 3 bases and J by 2 bases. The CDR3 sequence is 15 residues long. CDR1 and CDR2 from the germline V gene are SGDLS and YYNGEE. CDR3 residues: CASSERGERTYEQYF. The DNA of the CDR3 is TGTGCCAGCAGCGAGCGGGGGGAGCGGACCTACGAGCAGTACTTC.

This chain uses TRBV7-8 with TRBJ2-1, with D perhaps matching TRBD2 (6 bases). The V gene's germline CDR1 is SGHVS and CDR2 FQNEAQ. The CDR3 covers 16 residues. Trimming removed 1 base from V and 7 bases from J, with 17 bases in between. CDR3 nucleotides: TGTGCCAGCAGCTTAGTGGGTCGGGAGCTACGGAATGAGCAGTTCTTC. Protein product: CASSLVGRELRNEQFF. The complete variable domain, with remaining parts taken from reference TRBV7-8 and TRBJ2-1, reads GAGVSQSPRYKVAKRGQDVALRCDPISGHVSLFWYQQALGQGPEFLTYFQNEAQLDKSGLPSDRFFAERPEGSVSTLKIQRTQQEDSAVYLCASSLVGRELRNEQFFGPGTRLTVL.

The chain has TRBV5-4 and TRBJ2-2, with TRBD2 matching 7 bases. V was pared by 5 bases and J by 0 bases, with 10 bases of the junction left unmatched. There are 17 residues in the CDR3. Per germline, CDR1 SGHNT and CDR2 YYREEE (reference sequence). Written as DNA, the CDR3 is TGTGCCAGCAGTATGACCTGGCTAGCGGCGAACACCGGGGAGCTGTTTTTT. It translates to CASSMTWLAANTGELFF.

The J gene is TRBJ2-2, the V gene TRBV18, with D possibly being TRBD1 (5 bases). The CDR3 runs to 15 residues. Trimming removed 3 bases at V and 4 bases at J, with 12 bases between. Germline CDR1 and CDR2: KGHSH and LQKENI. The CDR3 sequence: CASSPPGPSTGELFF. The CDR3, as DNA: TGTGCCAGCTCACCCCCAGGGCCGAGCACCGGGGAGCTGTTTTTT.